Below, 14 T cell receptor beta chains from the same sample are listed, as sequenced in a study of control samples from healthy donors and cancer patients. Sequencing used immunoSEQ multiplex PCR; TCRdb keeps in-frame clones, though not all of them. The data show roughly 190,000 clones, 90% to 95% seen once. Sequenced sample: blood. The receptors stem from a woman in her twenties or thirties in good health.

The gene calls are TRBV10-1 and TRBJ2-3; D perhaps matches TRBD1 (6 bases). Germline CDR1 is WNHNN and CDR2 is SYGVQD (reference sequence). The CDR3 length is 14 residues. V dropped 2 bases and J dropped 5 bases, with 11 bases sitting between them. This chain's CDR3 is CASSEGQGLDTQYF. In DNA, the CDR3 is TGCGCCAGCAGTGAGGGGCAGGGGTTAGATACGCAGTATTTT.

This clone appeared once. The chain combines TRBV29-1 with TRBJ1-1; 7 bases match TRBD1. The V gene's germline CDR1 is SQVTM and CDR2 ANQGSEA. The CDR3 sequence is 12 residues long. V was pared by 1 base and J by 6 bases, with 2 bases of the junction left unmatched. CDR3 sequence reads: CSVEGGQPEAFF. The CDR3 bases are TGCAGCGTTGAAGGGGGACAGCCTGAAGCTTTCTTT.

The V and J genes are TRBV7-2 and TRBJ2-3, with D perhaps matching TRBD1 (5 bases). The CDR3 contains 14 residues. The V and J ends lost 2 bases and 2 bases respectively, with 8 bases between them. CDR1 is SGHTA and CDR2 is FQGNSA in the germline V gene. CDR3 region: CASSLNRNTDTQYF. For the CDR3, the DNA is TGTGCCAGCAGCTTAAACAGGAACACAGATACGCAGTATTTT.

The rearrangement joins TRBV7-3 to TRBJ2-3; no definite D call. The CDR3 is made up of 15 amino acids. The V and J ends lost 2 bases and 4 bases respectively, with 13 bases between them. CDR1 is SGHTA, CDR2 FQGTGA, per germline. In DNA form, the CDR3 reads TGTGCCAGCAGCTTAGCCCTAGGAATGGCAGATACGCAGTATTTT. The encoded protein is CASSLALGMADTQYF.

The gene calls are TRBV5-5 and TRBJ2-4; TRBD1 aligns across 10 bases. The V gene end was trimmed by 4 bases and the J gene end by 1 base; junction bases not matched to a gene: 5. CDR3 size: 16 residues. Germline values: CDR1 SGHKS, CDR2 YYEKEE (reference sequence). The CDR3 is CASSDRGQGAKNIQYF. DNA for the CDR3: TGTGCCAGCAGCGACAGGGGGCAGGGGGCCAAAAACATTCAGTACTTC.

There are a few counts of this clone. Other nucleotide sequences from this sample produce the same CDR3. V gene TRBV6-6 combines with J gene TRBJ1-4, with 8 bases identical to TRBD1. The V gene end was trimmed by 5 bases and the J gene end by 5 bases; junction bases not matched to a gene: 1. CDR1 is MNHNY and CDR2 is SVGAGI in the germline V gene (reference sequence). CDR3 length equals 13 residues. CDR3 protein: CASSRTGNEKLFF. For the CDR3, the DNA is TGTGCCAGCAGTCGGACAGGGAATGAAAAACTGTTTTTT.

The V and J genes are TRBV11-3 and TRBJ2-4, with 10 positions matching TRBD2. Germline values: CDR1 SGHNT, CDR2 YENEEA. This CDR3 comprises 16 residues. V lost 1 base and J lost 0; bases outside the gene matches: 0. CDR3 sequence (DNA): TGTGCCAGCAGCTTAGGACTAGCGGGAGCCAAAAACATTCAGTACTTC. It specifies CASSLGLAGAKNIQYF. The full variable domain, completed using reference TRBV11-3 and TRBJ2-4, is EAGVVQSPRYKIIEKKQPVAFWCNPISGHNTLYWYLQNLGQGPELLIRYENEEAVDDSQLPKDRFSAERLKGVDSTLKIQPAELGDSAVYLCASSLGLAGAKNIQYFGAGTRLSVL.

This clone was observed a single time. This chain connects TRBV7-2 to TRBJ1-1, with D uncertain. The V end lost 1 base, the J end lost 0 bases, and 0 bases lay between the germline ends. The CDR3 is 12 residues long. Germline CDR1 is SGHTA and CDR2 is FQGNSA. The CDR3 DNA reads TGTGCCAGCAGCTTAGTGAACACTGAAGCTTTCTTT. Amino acids: CASSLVNTEAFF.

The chain is built from TRBV23-1 and TRBJ1-1; the D is unclear. TRBV23-1 is labeled an ORF, and its function is uncertain. V was shortened by 0 bases and J by 3 bases, with 8 bases between the two germline ends. The CDR3 runs to 14 residues. CDR3 nucleotide sequence: TGCGCCAGCAGTCAATCGGAACGTTACACTGAAGCTTTCTTT. Translation: CASSQSERYTEAFF.

This clone was seen only a few times. V is TRBV16 and J is TRBJ1-2, with 8 bases identical to TRBD1. CDR3 size: 13 residues. CDR1 KGHSY and CDR2 FQNENV come from the germline V gene. After removal of 3 bases from V and 8 bases from J, the junction contained 5 bases not matched to a gene. DNA for the CDR3: TGTGCCAGCAGCCACCACGGACAGGGAGGCTACACCTTC. Translation: CASSHHGQGGYTF.

This clone is a singleton in its sample. This chain joins TRBV4-1 and TRBJ1-5; possibly TRBD1 for D (6 bases). Germline V gene data show CDR1 as MGHRA and CDR2 as YSYEKL. This CDR3 region has 15 residues. Trimming left V 1 base short and J 1 base short, with 8 bases between. The CDR3 region has the DNA TGCGCCAGCAGCCAAGGGGGGGCAAGCAATCAGCCCCAGCATTTT. Its protein is CASSQGGASNQPQHF.

The V and J genes are TRBV5-6 and TRBJ2-7; perhaps D is TRBD1 or TRBD2 (5 bases each). Germline CDR1 is SGHDT and CDR2 is YYEEEE. The CDR3 has 17 residues. V was shortened by 1 base and J by 3 bases, with 20 bases between the two germline ends. CDR3 DNA sequence: TGTGCCAGCAGCTTGTTTGGGGCGGGCGGGCTGTACTACGAGCAGTACTTC. It translates to CASSLFGAGGLYYEQYF.

The chain employs TRBV6-5 and TRBJ2-1; TRBD2 aligns across 9 bases. Trimming removed 2 bases from V and 4 bases from J; junction bases left unmatched: 0. The CDR3 runs 14 residues. Germline V lookup: CDR1 MNHEY, CDR2 SVGAGI. CDR3 DNA: TGTGCCAGCAGTTACAGCGGGAGGTACAATGAGCAGTTCTTC. Translated: CASSYSGRYNEQFF.

The chain links TRBV7-9 to TRBJ1-5; D may be TRBD1 (6 bases). Trimming removed 1 base at V and 0 bases at J, with 10 bases between. Germline V gene sequence: CDR1 SEHNR, CDR2 FQNEAQ (reference sequence). There are 16 residues in the CDR3. Here the CDR3 reads CASSLGGGYSNQPQHF. CDR3 coding DNA: TGTGCCAGCAGCTTAGGGGGGGGCTATAGCAATCAGCCCCAGCATTTT.